These T cell receptor beta chains were read from a single sample in a study of T cell repertoires in ileal Crohn's disease. Using immunoSEQ multiplex PCR, the repertoire was profiled, and TCRdb retains in-frame clones only, with some absent. This sample has roughly 4,200 clones, with less than 80% found just once. Material: ileal tissue. The receptors derive from an adult with Crohn's disease. Both conserved end residues are part of each CDR3. Size is omitted from some rows. Given values are once, few, many or a class for expanded clones.

CDR3,size,V,J
CASSAGGWNEQFF,-,TRBV28,TRBJ2-1
CASSRLGLSGPAGELFF,-,TRBV14,TRBJ2-2
CASTKTGYSGNTIYF,-,TRBV28,TRBJ1-3
CASSLVAGETRRSGYTF,-,TRBV7-2,TRBJ1-2
CASSQGSAAGADTQYF,-,TRBV4-3,TRBJ2-3
CSVEDSTEAFF,few,TRBV29-1,TRBJ1-1
CASSLMGTGFEQYF,-,TRBV7-9,TRBJ2-7
CASSPDSTFSGNTIYF,-,TRBV9,TRBJ1-3
CASSYSRQSYGYTF,-,TRBV6-5,TRBJ1-2
CASSLAMGTGGYTF,-,TRBV5-1,TRBJ1-2
CASSLWTGQISDTIYF,-,TRBV7-6,TRBJ1-3
CASSFGPGYGYTF,-,TRBV27,TRBJ1-2
CASSFGGAHGYTF,-,TRBV27,TRBJ1-2
CASSVASGGAGEQFF,once,TRBV9,TRBJ2-1
CASSGGGGYTF,few,TRBV27,TRBJ1-2
CASSPFGVRGSNQPQHF,once,TRBV27,TRBJ1-5
CASSVVPSTANTEAFF,large,TRBV9,TRBJ1-1
CASSLSTGGNQPQHF,-,TRBV7-9,TRBJ1-5
CSGRTGGNGELFF,-,TRBV29-1,TRBJ2-2
CASSYQETQYF,-,TRBV7-2,TRBJ2-5
CASSPGTGQTEAFF,-,TRBV7-3,TRBJ1-1
CASSSPPGWQYF,-,TRBV6-5,TRBJ2-7
CASSEPEAFF,-,TRBV2,TRBJ1-1
CASSYDGGGETQYF,-,TRBV6-5,TRBJ2-5
CAISGSGSTKEKLFF,-,TRBV10-3,TRBJ1-4
CASGRGTNTGELFF,-,TRBV5-8,TRBJ2-2
CASSQPTGGGYTF,-,TRBV7-2,TRBJ1-2
CAISGSLLEQYF,-,TRBV10-3,TRBJ2-7
CASSERGREQDTQYF,-,TRBV2,TRBJ2-3
CASSLKYSSLEQYF,-,TRBV27,TRBJ2-7
CASSIGTDFNYGYTF,-,TRBV7-9,TRBJ1-2
CASRQMLSSYNSPLHF,-,TRBV19,TRBJ1-6
CASSERENTEAFF,-,TRBV6-4,TRBJ1-1